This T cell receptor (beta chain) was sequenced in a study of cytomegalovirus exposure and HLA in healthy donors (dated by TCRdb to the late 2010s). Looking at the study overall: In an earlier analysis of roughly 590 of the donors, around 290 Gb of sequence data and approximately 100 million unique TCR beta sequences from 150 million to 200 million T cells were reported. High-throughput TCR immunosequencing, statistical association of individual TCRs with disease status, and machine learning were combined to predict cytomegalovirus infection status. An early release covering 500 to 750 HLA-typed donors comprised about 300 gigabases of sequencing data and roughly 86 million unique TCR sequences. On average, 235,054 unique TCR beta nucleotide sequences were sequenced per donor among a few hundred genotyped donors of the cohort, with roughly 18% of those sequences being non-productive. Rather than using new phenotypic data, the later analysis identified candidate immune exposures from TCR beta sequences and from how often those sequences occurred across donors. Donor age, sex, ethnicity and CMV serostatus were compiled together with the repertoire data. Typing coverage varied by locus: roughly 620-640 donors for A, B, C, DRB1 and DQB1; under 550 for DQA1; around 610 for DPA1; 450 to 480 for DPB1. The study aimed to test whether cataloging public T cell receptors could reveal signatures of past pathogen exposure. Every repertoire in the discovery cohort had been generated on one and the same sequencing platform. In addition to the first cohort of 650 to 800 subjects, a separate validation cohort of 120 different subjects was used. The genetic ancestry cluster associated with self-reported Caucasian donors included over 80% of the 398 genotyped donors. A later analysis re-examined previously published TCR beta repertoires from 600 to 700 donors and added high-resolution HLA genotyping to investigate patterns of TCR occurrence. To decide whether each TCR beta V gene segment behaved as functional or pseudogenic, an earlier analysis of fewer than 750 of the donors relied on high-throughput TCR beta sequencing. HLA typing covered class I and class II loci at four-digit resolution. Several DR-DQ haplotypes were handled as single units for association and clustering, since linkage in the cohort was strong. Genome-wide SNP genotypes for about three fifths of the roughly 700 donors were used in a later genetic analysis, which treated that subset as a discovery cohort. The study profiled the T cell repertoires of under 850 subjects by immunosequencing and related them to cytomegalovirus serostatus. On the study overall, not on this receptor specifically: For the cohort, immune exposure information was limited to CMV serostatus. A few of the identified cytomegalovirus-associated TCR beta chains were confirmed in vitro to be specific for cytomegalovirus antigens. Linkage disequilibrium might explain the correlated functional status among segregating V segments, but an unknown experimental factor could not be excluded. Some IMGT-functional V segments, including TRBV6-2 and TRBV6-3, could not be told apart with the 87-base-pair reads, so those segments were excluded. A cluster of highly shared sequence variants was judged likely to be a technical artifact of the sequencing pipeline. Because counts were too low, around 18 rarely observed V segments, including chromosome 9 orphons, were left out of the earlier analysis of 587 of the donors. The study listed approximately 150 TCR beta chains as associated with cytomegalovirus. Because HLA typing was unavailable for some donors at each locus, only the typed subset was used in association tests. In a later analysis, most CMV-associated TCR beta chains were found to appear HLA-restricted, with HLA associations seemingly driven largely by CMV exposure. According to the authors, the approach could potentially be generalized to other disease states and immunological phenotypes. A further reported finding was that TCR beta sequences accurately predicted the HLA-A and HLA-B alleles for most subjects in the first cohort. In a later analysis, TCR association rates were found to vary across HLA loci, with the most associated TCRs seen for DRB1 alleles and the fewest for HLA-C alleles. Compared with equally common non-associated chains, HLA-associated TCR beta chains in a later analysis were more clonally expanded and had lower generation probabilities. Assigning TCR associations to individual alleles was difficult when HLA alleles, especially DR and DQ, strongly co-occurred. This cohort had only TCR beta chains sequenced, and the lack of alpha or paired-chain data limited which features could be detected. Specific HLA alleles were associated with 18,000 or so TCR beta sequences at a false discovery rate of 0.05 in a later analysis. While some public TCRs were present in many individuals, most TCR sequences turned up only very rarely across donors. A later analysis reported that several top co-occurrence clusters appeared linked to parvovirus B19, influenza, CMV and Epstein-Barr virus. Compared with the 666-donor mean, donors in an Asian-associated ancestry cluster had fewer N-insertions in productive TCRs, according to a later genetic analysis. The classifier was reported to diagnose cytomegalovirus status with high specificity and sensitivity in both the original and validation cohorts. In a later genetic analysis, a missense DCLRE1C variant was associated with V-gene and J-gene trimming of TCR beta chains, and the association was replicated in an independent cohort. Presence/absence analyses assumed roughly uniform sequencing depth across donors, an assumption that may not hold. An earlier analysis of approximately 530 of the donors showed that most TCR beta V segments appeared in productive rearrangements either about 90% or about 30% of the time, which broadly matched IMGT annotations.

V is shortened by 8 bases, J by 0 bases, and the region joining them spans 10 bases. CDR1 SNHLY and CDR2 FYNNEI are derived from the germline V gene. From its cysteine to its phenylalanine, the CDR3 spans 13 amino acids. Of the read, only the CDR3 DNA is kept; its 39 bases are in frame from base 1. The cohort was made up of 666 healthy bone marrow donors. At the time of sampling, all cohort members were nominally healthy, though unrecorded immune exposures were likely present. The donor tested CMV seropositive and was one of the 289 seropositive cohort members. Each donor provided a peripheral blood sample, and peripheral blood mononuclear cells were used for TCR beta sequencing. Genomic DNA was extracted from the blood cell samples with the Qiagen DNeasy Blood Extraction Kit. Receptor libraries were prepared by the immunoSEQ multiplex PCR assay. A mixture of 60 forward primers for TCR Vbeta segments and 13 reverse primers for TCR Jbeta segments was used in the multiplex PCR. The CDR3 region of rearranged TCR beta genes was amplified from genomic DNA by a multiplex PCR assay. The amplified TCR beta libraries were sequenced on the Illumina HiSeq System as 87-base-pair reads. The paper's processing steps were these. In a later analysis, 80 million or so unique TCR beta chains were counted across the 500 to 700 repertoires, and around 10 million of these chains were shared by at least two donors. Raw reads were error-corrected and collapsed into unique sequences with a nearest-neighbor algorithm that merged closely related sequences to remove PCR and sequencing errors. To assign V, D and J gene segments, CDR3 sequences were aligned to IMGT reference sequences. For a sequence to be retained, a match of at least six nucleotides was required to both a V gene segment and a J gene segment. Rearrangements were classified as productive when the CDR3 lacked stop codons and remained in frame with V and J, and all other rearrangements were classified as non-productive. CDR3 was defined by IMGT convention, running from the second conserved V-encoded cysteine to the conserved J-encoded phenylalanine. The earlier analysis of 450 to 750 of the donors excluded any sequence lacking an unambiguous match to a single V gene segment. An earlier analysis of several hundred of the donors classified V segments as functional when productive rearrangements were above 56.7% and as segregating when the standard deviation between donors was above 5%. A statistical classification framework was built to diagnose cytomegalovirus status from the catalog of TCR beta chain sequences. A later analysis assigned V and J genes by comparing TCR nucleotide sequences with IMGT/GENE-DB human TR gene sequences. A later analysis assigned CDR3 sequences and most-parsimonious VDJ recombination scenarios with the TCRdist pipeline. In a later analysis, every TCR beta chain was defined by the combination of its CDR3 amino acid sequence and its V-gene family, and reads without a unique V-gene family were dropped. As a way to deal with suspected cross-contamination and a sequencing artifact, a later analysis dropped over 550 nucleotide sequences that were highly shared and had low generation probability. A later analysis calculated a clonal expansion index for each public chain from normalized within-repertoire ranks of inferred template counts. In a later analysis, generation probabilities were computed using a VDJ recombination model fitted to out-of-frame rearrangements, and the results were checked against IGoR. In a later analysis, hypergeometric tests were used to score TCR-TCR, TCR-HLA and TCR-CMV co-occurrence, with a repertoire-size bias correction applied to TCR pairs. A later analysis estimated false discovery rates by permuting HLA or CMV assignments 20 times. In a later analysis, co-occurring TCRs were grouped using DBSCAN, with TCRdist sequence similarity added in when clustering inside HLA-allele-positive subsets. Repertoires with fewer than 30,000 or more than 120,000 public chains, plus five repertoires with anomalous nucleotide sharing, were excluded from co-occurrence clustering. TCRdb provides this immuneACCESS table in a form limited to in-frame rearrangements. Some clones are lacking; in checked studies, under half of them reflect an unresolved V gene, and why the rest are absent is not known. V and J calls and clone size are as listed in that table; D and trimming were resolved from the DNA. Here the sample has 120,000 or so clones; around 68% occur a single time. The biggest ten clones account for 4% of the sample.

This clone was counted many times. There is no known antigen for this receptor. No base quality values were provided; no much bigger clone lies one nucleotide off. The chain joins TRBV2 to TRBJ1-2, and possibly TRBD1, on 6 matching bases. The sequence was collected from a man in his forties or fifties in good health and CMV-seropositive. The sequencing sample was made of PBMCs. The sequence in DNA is TGTGCCAGCGCTCGACAGGCTAACTATGGCTACACCTTC. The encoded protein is CASARQANYGYTF.